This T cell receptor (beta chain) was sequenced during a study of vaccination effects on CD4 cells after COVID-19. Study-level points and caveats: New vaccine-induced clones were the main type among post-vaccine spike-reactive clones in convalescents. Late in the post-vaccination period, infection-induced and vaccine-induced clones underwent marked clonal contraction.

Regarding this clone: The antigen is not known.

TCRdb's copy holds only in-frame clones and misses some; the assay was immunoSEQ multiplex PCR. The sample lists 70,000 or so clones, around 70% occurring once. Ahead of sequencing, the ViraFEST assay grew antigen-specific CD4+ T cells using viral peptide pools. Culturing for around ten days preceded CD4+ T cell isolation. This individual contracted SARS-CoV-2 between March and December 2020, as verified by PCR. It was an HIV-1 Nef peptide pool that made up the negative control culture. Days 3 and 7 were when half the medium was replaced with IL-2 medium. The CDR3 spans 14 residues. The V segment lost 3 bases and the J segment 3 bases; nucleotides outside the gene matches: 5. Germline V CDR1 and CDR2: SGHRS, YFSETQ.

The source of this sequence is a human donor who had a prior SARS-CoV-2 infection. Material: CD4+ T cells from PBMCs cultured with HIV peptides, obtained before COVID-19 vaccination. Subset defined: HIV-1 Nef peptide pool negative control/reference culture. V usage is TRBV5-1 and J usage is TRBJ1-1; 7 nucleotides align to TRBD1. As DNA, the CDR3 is TGCGCCAGCAGCTCAACAGGGGCGGACACTGAAGCTTTCTTT. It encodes CASSSTGADTEAFF. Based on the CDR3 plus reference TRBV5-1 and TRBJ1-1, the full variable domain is KAGVTQTPRYLIKTRGQQVTLSCSPISGHRSVSWYQQTPGQGLQFLFEYFSETQRNKGNFPGRFSGRQFSNSRSEMNVSTLELGDSALYLCASSSTGADTEAFFGQGTRLTVV.